The rows below give T cell receptor beta chains drawn from one sample of a study of blood T cell repertoires in COVID-19. The protocol was immunoSEQ multiplex PCR, while the TCRdb copy is restricted to in-frame clones and leaves out a portion. The sample holds about 240,000 clones, 81% seen once. Sequenced: peripheral blood. These receptors were obtained from a woman aged 80 or over with COVID-19, enrolled during active disease. CDR3s include the opening cysteine and the closing phenylalanine or tryptophan. D genes are given only for firm matches. Rows may omit the clone size; those that give it use once, few, many or a size class.

v_gene,abundance,d_gene,j_gene,CDR3nt,CDR3aa
TRBV19,-,TRBD1,TRBJ1-2,TGTGCCAGTTCAGACAGGGTCGGCTTATATGGCTACACCTTC,CASSDRVGLYGYTF
TRBV6-5,-,TRBD2,TRBJ2-7,TGTGCCAGCAGTTCTGGGGGAGGGCCGGTCGAGCAGTACTTC,CASSSGGGPVEQYF
TRBV7-9,few,-,TRBJ2-1,TGTGCCAGCAGCCCTCGACAGATCAATGAGCAGTTCTTC,CASSPRQINEQFF
TRBV9,-,-,TRBJ1-2,TGTGCCAGCAGGTCAGGTGGTGGGTATGGCTACACCTTC,CASRSGGGYGYTF
TRBV7-2,-,-,TRBJ2-3,TGTGCCAGCAGCTTAACAGGAGCTAGCACAGATACGCAGTATTTT,CASSLTGASTDTQYF
TRBV28,few,-,TRBJ2-7,TGTGCCAGCAAGGGAGGTCGCGAGCAGTACTTC,CASKGGREQYF
TRBV19,-,-,TRBJ2-1,TGTGCCAGTAGTCCCCGGGGTGGTGGCTCCTACAATGAGCAGTTCTTC,CASSPRGGGSYNEQFF
TRBV6-6,-,-,TRBJ1-5,TGTGCCAGCAGCTCCGCGGGACTGCGAAACAATCAGCCCCAGCATTTT,CASSSAGLRNNQPQHF
TRBV2,-,-,TRBJ1-2,TGTGCCAGCAGTGAAGAGGGCAGGGTGTATGGCTACACCTTC,CASSEEGRVYGYTF
TRBV5-6,-,-,TRBJ1-2,TGTGCCAGCAGCCCCACGCTTCGGGGCTATGGCTACACCTTC,CASSPTLRGYGYTF
TRBV15,-,-,TRBJ1-2,TGTGCCACCAGCAGAGAGGGGCTTAAGATTGAGCACACCTTC,CATSREGLKIEHTF
TRBV30,-,TRBD1,TRBJ1-3,TGTGCCTGGGGTGGGGGACAGGGAAAGTCTGGAAACACCATATATTTT,CAWGGGQGKSGNTIYF
TRBV27,-,-,TRBJ2-5,TGTGCCAGCAGTCCAGGCGGGCAGTTGAGTGGGACCCAGTACTTC,CASSPGGQLSGTQYF
TRBV4-3,-,-,TRBJ1-5,TGCGCCAGCAGCCAAGAGCTGGGGCTTTTGGGTCAGCCCCAGCATTTT,CASSQELGLLGQPQHF
TRBV2,-,-,TRBJ2-7,TGTGCCAGCAGTGAATACTTATCCGGGACAAGTCAGTACTTC,CASSEYLSGTSQYF
TRBV5-4,few,-,TRBJ2-3,TGTGCCAGCAGCTCCGGGACTCTCTTAGGGGGCACAGATACGCAGTATTTT,CASSSGTLLGGTDTQYF
TRBV15,-,-,TRBJ2-1,TGTGCCACCAGCAGACTCCTAGGGGATCCAAAGATACCGGAGTTCTTC,CATSRLLGDPKIPEFF
TRBV5-4,-,TRBD1,TRBJ1-2,TGTGCCAGCAGCTCCGGACAGGGTTGGTATGGCTACACCTTC,CASSSGQGWYGYTF
TRBV28,few,TRBD1,TRBJ1-1,TGTGCCAGCAGTTTCACTCCGGGACAGGGTAAAATTGAAGCTTTCTTT,CASSFTPGQGKIEAFF
TRBV10-3,-,TRBD2,TRBJ2-1,TGTGCCATCAGTGAGTCGACTCCGGGACTAGCAAACAATGAGCAGTTCTTC,CAISESTPGLANNEQFF
TRBV7-2,-,TRBD2,TRBJ2-7,TGTGCCAGCAGCCTAGCGGGAGTAGGCGAGCAGTACTTC,CASSLAGVGEQYF
TRBV27,-,TRBD1,TRBJ1-1,TGTGCCAGCAGTTTACGGACAGGGGGCCCGGCGAACACTGAAGCTTTCTTT,CASSLRTGGPANTEAFF
TRBV3-1/TRBV3-2,-,-,TRBJ1-2,TGTGCCAGCAGCCAAGATTCAGGAATAGTCTATGGCTACACCTTC,CASSQDSGIVYGYTF
TRBV9,-,TRBD1,TRBJ1-4,TGTGCCAGCAGCGTTGACAGGGTGGGTGAAAAACTGTTTTTT,CASSVDRVGEKLFF
TRBV7-9,once,TRBD2,TRBJ2-2,TGTGCCAGCAGCCGAGTAGCGGGACCAACCGGGTCCGGGGAGCTGTTTTTT,CASSRVAGPTGSGELFF
TRBV12-2,-,-,TRBJ2-7,TGTGCAAGTCGCTTAGCGCTCCCCTCGGACAGGGCCTACGAGCAGTACTTC,CASRLALPSDRAYEQYF
TRBV28,once,-,TRBJ2-2,TGTGCCAGCAGCTCCGGGGAGCCCACCGGGGAGCTGTTTTTT,CASSSGEPTGELFF
TRBV27,once,-,TRBJ2-1,TGTGCCAGCAACCGAGCACCCCGACTCTCCTACAATGAGCAGTTCTTC,CASNRAPRLSYNEQFF
TRBV6-1,-,-,TRBJ1-1,TGTGCCAGCAGTGACAGGGTAGTTACTGAAGCTTTCTTT,CASSDRVVTEAFF
TRBV9,-,-,TRBJ2-3,TGTGCCAGCACTCAAGCTTTAGCGGCAGATACGCAGTATTTT,CASTQALAADTQYF
TRBV3-1/TRBV3-2,-,-,TRBJ1-1,TGTGCCAGCAGCCCCCCGGGGGTACTATTGAGTACTGAAGCTTTCTTT,CASSPPGVLLSTEAFF
TRBV28,-,TRBD2,TRBJ2-1,TGTGCCAGCAGTTTATGGAATCTAGCGGGAGAGGGGAATGAGCAGTTCTTC,CASSLWNLAGEGNEQFF
TRBV5-1,-,-,TRBJ1-6,TGCGCCAGCAGCCATCGACAGGATTCACCCCTCCACTTT,CASSHRQDSPLHF
TRBV20-1,-,-,TRBJ1-3,TGCAGTGCTAGTCCCGGGGTCGGGAGAAACACCATATATTTT,CSASPGVGRNTIYF
TRBV2,-,-,TRBJ1-3,TGTGCCAGCAAACTTAACAGCGGAAACACCATATATTTT,CASKLNSGNTIYF
TRBV15,-,TRBD1,TRBJ1-5,TGTGCCACCAGCAGAGCCGGACAGGGGAATCAGCCCCAGCATTTT,CATSRAGQGNQPQHF
TRBV6-6,-,-,TRBJ1-1,TGTGCCAGCACCCCCTCCCGGGGAGGTTGGAACACTGAAGCTTTCTTT,CASTPSRGGWNTEAFF
TRBV28,-,TRBD1,TRBJ1-4,TGTGCCAGCCTTACAGGGGCCTTTGCAACTAATGAAAAACTGTTTTTT,CASLTGAFATNEKLFF
TRBV5-1,-,-,TRBJ1-6,TGCGCCAGCAGTGCTATTCTGGGCAATTCACCCCTCCACTTT,CASSAILGNSPLHF
TRBV5-6,-,TRBD2,TRBJ2-1,TGTGCCAGCAGCTTGGCCGGCCTAGCGGGAGCCAATGAGCAGTTCTTC,CASSLAGLAGANEQFF
TRBV10-3,-,TRBD1,TRBJ1-5,TGTGCCATCAGTGTAGACGGGACAGCCGATCAGCCCCAGCATTTT,CAISVDGTADQPQHF
TRBV6-5,-,-,TRBJ2-7,TGTGCCAGCAGTAGGGGGTACCGGGACGCCTACGAGCAGTACTTC,CASSRGYRDAYEQYF
TRBV7-7,-,TRBD1,TRBJ2-3,TGTGCTAGCAGCGCCGGACAGGCGATCACAGATACGCAGTATTTT,CASSAGQAITDTQYF
TRBV27,-,-,TRBJ2-1,TGTGCCAGCAGTCGACGTTTCGGGGGAAGCCTGGCCATACGCGACTACAATGAGCAGTTCTTC,CASSRRFGGSLAIRDYNEQFF